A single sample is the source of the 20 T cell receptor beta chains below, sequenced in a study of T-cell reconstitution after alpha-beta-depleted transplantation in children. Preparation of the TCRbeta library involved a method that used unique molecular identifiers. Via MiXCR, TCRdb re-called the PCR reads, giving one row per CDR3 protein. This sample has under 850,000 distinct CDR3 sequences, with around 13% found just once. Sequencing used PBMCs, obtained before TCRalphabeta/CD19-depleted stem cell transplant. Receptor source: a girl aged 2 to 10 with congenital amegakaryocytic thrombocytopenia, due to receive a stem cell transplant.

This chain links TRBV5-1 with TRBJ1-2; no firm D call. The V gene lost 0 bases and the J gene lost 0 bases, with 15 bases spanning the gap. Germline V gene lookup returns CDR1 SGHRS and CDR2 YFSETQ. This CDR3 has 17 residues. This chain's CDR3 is CASSLEESGASNYGYTF. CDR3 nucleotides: TGCGCCAGCAGCTTGGAGGAGTCAGGCGCCTCTAACTATGGCTACACCTTC.

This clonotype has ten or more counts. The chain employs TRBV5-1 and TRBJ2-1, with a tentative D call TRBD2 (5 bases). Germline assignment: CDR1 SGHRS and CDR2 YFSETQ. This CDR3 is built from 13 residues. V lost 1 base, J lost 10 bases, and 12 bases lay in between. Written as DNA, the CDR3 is TGCGCCAGCAGCTTGTCAAGCGGCAGGGAGCAGTTCTTC. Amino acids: CASSLSSGREQFF.

CDR3 residues: CSARDSVTGALAETQYF. CDR3 DNA: TGCAGTGCTAGAGATTCGGTGACAGGGGCCCTTGCGGAGACCCAGTACTTC. This chain links TRBV20-1 with TRBJ2-5; 8 bases fit TRBD1. Losses at the gene ends were 0 bases for V and 5 bases for J; bases not matched to a gene: 14. Germline-derived CDR1 and CDR2 are DFQATT and SNEGSKA (reference sequence). This CDR3 comprises 17 residues.

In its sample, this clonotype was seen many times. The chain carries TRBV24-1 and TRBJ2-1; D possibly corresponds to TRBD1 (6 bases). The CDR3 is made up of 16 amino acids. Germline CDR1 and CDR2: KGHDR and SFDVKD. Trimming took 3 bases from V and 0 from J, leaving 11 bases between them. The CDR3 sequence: CATSDPQGSSYNEQFF. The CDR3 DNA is TGTGCCACCAGTGATCCGCAGGGGTCCTCCTACAATGAGCAGTTCTTC.

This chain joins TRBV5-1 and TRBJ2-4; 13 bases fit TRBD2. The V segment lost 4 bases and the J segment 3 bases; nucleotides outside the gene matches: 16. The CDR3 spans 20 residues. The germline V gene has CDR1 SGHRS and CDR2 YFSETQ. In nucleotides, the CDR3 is TGCGCCAGCAGCGCCTCCGGGACAGGGAGGACTAGCGGGAGCAAAAACATTCAGTACTTC. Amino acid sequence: CASSASGTGRTSGSKNIQYF. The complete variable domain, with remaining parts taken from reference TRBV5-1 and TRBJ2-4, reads KAGVTQTPRYLIKTRGQQVTLSCSPISGHRSVSWYQQTPGQGLQFLFEYFSETQRNKGNFPGRFSGRQFSNSRSEMNVSTLELGDSALYLCASSASGTGRTSGSKNIQYFGAGTRLSVL.

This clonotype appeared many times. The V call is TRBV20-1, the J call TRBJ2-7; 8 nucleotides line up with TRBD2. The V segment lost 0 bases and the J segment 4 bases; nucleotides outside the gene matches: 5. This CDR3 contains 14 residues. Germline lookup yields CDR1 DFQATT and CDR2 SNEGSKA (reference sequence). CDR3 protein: CSARDESSGYEQYF. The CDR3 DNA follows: TGCAGTGCTAGAGATGAGTCTAGCGGGTACGAGCAGTACTTC.

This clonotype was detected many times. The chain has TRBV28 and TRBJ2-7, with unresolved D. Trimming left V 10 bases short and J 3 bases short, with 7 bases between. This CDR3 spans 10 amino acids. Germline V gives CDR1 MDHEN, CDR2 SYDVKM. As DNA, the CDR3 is TGTGCCACCGAGAGCTACGAGCAGTACTTC. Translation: CATESYEQYF.

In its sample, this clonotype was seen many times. The CDR3 bases are TGCAGTGCTAGGACGGATACTAGCGGGGCCTACGAGCAGTACTTC. It is translated as CSARTDTSGAYEQYF. The J gene is TRBJ2-7, the V gene TRBV20-1; 10 positions agree with TRBD2. Trimming cost V 3 bases and J 2 bases; bases outside gene matches: 7. The CDR3 runs 15 residues. Germline CDR1 DFQATT, CDR2 SNEGSKA (reference sequence).

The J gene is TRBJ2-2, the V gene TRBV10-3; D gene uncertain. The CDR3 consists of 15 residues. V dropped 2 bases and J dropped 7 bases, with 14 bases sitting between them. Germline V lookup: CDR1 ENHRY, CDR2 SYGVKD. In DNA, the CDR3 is TGTGCCATCAGTGAGCCGAATGTACGGATCGGGGAGCTGTTTTTT. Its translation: CAISEPNVRIGELFF.

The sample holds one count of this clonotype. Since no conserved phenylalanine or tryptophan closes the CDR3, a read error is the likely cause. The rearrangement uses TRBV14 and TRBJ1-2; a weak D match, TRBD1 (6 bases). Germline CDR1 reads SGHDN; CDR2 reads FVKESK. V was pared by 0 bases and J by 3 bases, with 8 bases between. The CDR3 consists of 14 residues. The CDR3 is CASSQEGGYYGYTL. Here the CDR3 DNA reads TGTGCCAGCAGCCAAGAAGGGGGTTACTATGGCTACACCCTC.

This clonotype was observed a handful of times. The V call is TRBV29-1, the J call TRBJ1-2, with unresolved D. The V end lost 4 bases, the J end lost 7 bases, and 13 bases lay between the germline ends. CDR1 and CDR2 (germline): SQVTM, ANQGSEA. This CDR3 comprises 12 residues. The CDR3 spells CSVAVATGGYTF. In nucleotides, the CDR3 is TGCAGCGTTGCCGTGGCCACGGGTGGCTACACCTTC.

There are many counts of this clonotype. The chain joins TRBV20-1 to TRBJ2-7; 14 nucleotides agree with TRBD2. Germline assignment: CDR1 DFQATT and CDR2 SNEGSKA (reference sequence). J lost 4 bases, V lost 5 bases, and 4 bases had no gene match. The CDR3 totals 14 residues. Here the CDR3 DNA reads TGCAGTGCTCTGGGACTAGCGGGAGAATACGAGCAGTACTTC. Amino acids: CSALGLAGEYEQYF.

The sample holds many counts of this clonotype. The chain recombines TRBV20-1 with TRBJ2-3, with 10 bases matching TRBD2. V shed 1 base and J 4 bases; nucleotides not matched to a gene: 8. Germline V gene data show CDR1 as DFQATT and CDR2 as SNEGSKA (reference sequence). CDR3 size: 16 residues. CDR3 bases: TGCAGTGCTAGAGTCCTGGCTAGCGGGAGTTCAGATACGCAGTATTTT. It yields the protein CSARVLASGSSDTQYF.

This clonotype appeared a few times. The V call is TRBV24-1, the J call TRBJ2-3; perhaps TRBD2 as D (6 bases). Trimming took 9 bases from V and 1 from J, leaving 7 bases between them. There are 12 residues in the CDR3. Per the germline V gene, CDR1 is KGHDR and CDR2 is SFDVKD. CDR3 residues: CATQRGTDTQYF. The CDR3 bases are TGTGCCACCCAGCGGGGCACAGATACGCAGTATTTT.

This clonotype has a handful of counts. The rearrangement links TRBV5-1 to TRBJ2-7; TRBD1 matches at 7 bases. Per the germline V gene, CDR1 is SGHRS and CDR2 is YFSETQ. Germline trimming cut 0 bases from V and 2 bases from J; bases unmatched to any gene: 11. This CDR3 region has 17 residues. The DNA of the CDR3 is TGCGCCAGCAGCTTGGGACGGACAGGTTGGATGCCCTACGAGCAGTACTTC. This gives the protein CASSLGRTGWMPYEQYF.

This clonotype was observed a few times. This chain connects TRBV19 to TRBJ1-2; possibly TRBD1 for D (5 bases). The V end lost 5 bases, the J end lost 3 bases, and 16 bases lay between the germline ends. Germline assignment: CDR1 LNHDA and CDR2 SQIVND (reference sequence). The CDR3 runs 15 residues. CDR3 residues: CASSSQQGTDYGYTF. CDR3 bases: TGTGCCAGTAGTTCACAGCAGGGTACGGACTATGGCTACACCTTC.

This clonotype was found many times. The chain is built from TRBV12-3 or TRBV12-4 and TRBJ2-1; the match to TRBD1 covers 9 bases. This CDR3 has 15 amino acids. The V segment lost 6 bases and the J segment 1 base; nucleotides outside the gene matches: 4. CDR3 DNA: TGTGCCAGCAGGTTGACAGGGGGATCCTACAATGAGCAGTTCTTC. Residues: CASRLTGGSYNEQFF.

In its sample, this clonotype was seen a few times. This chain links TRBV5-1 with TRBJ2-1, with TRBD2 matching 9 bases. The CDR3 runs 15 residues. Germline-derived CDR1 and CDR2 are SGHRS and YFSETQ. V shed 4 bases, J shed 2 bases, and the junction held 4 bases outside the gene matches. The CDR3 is CASSVAGDPYNEQFF. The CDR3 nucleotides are TGCGCCAGCAGCGTAGCGGGAGACCCCTACAATGAGCAGTTCTTC.

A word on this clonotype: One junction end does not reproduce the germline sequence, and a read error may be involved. The CDR3 reads CATSLYLAGAFEQFF. CDR3 DNA sequence: TGCGCCACCAGCTTGTACCTAGCGGGAGCGTTTGAGCAGTTCTTC. This rearrangement joins TRBV5-1 to TRBJ2-1, with TRBD2 identical over 10 bases. CDR1 SGHRS and CDR2 YFSETQ come from the germline V gene. CDR3 length: 15 residues.

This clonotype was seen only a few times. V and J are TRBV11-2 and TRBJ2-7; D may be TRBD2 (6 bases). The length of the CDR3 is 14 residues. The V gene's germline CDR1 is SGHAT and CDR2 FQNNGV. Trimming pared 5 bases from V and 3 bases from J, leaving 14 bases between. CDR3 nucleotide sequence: TGTGCCAGCAGCAGCTTTAGCGGCCACTACGAGCAGTACTTC. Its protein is CASSSFSGHYEQYF.